The rows below give T cell receptor beta chains drawn from one sample of a study of blood T cells in healthy people across ages. TCRdb re-derived calls from the 5' RACE reads in MiXCR, one entry per CDR3 protein. The sample has some 1.5 million distinct CDR3 sequences, 28% seen once. Specimen: blood. Receptors originate from a woman in her 30s in good health. Each CDR3 is given without its conserved first and last residue.

>TRBV7-7
ASSLGTANEQC
>TRBV28
ASSTGGSEEKLF
>TRBV5-1
ASSLTSTRTVEQY
>TRBV29-1
SVKAGPNQPQH
>TRBV20-1
SARARLAGGEQY
>TRBV7-2
ASSPSSGLAGGYGETQY
>TRBV5-1
ASGTDTTGELF
>TRBV7-3
ASSSWSGGTDTQY
>TRBV30
AWSVGRGSNQPRH
>TRBV6-2/TRBV6-3
ASSTMTSGSYEQY
>TRBV4-1
ASSQEFRGSRTDTQY
>TRBV12-3/TRBV12-4
ASSLGSGGLKNIQY
>TRBV5-6
ASSPRARGTEAF
>TRBV7-2
ASSLAHGEGLWAF
>TRBV7-9
ASSRQGAENEQF
>TRBV6-2/TRBV6-3
ASSHSPEQY
>TRBV5-6
ASSLFTETYEQF
>TRBV5-1
ASSQSMEGQF
>TRBV12-3/TRBV12-4
ASSLILDGKLF
>TRBV27
ASRRGTGPYEQY